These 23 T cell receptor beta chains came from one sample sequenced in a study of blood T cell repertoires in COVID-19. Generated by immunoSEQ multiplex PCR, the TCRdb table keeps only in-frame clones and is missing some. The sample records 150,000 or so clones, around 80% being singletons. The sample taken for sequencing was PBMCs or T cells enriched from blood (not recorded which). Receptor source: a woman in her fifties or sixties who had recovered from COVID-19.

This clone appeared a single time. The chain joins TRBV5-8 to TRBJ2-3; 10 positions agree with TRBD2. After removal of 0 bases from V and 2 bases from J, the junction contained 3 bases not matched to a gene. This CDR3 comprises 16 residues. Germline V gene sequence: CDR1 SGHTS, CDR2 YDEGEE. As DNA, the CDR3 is TGTGCCAGCAGCTTGGGGCTAGCGGGGGCCACAGATACGCAGTATTTT. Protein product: CASSLGLAGATDTQYF.

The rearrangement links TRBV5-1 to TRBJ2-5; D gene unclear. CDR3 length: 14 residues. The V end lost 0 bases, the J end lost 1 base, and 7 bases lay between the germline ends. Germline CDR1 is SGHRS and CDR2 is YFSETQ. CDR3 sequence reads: CASSLDSIQETQYF. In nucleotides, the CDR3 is TGCGCCAGCAGCTTGGACAGCATCCAAGAGACCCAGTACTTC.

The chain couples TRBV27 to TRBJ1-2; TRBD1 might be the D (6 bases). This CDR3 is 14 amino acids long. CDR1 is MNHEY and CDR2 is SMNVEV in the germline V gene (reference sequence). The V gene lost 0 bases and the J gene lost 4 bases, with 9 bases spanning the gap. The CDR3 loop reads CASSLSTGSYGYTF. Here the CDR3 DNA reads TGTGCCAGCAGTTTATCTACAGGGAGCTATGGCTACACCTTC.

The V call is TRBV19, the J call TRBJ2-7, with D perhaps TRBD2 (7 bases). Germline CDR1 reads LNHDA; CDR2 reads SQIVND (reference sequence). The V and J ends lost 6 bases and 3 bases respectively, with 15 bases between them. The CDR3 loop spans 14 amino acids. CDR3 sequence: CASSQWGGHYEQYF. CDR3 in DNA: TGTGCCAGTAGCCAGTGGGGGGGCCACTACGAGCAGTACTTC. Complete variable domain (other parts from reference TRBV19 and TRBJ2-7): DGGITQSPKYLFRKEGQNVTLSCEQNLNHDAMYWYRQDPGQGLRLIYYSQIVNDFQKGDIAEGYSVSREKKESFPLTVTSAQKNPTAFYLCASSQWGGHYEQYFGPGTRLTVT.

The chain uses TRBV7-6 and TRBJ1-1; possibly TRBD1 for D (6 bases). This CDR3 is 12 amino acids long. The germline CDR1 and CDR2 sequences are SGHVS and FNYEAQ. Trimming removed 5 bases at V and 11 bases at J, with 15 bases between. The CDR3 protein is CASSPDRTGAFF. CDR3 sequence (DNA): TGTGCCAGCAGCCCGGACAGAACAGGTGCTTTCTTT.

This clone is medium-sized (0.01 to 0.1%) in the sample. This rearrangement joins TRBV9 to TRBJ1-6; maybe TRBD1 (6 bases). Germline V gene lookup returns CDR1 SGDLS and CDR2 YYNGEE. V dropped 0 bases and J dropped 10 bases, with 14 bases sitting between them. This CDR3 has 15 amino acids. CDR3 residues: CASSVASRGDSPLHF. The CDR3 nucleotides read TGTGCCAGCAGCGTAGCCTCCAGGGGTGACTCACCCCTCCACTTT.

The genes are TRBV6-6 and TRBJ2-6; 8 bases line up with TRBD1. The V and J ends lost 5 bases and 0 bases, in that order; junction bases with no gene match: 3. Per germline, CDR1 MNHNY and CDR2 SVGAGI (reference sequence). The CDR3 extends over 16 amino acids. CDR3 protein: CASSRGQGSGANVLTF. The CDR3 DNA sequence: TGTGCCAGCAGTCGAGGACAGGGCTCTGGGGCCAACGTCCTGACTTTC.

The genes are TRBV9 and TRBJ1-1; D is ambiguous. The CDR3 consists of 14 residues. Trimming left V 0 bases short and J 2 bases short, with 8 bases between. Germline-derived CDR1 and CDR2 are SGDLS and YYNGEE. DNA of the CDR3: TGTGCCAGCAGCGTAGACGGGGTAAACACTGAAGCTTTCTTT. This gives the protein CASSVDGVNTEAFF.

The CDR3 is CASSLGAGQETQYF. The CDR3 nucleotides are TGCGCCAGCAGCTTGGGCGCAGGGCAAGAGACCCAGTACTTC. This chain uses TRBV5-1 with TRBJ2-5, with D tentatively TRBD1 (5 bases). This CDR3 has 14 residues. The V and J ends lost 0 bases and 2 bases respectively, with 8 bases between them. The V gene's germline CDR1 is SGHRS and CDR2 YFSETQ.

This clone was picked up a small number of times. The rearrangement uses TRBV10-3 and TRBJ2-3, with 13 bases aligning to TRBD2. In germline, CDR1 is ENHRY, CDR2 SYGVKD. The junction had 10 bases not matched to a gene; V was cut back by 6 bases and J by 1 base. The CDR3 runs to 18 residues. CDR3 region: CAIRPFTSGREGTDTQYF. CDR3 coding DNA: TGTGCCATCAGGCCCTTTACTAGCGGGAGGGAGGGCACAGATACGCAGTATTTT.

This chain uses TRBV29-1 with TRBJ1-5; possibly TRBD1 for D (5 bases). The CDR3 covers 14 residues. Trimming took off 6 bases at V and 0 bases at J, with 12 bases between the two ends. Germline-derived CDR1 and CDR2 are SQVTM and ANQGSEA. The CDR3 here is CSVGGDYSNQPQHF. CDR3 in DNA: TGCAGCGTCGGGGGGGATTATAGCAATCAGCCCCAGCATTTT. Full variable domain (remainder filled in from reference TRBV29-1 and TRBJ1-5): SAVISQKPSRDICQRGTSLTIQCQVDSQVTMMFWYRQQPGQSLTLIATANQGSEATYESGFVIDKFPISRPNLTFSTLTVSNMSPEDSSIYLCSVGGDYSNQPQHFGDGTRLSIL.

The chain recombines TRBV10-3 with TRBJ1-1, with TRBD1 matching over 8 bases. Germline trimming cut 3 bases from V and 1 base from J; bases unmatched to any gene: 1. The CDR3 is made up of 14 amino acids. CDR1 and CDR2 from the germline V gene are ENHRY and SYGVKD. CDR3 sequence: CAISEGQGNTEAFF. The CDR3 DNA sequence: TGTGCCATCAGTGAAGGACAGGGGAACACTGAAGCTTTCTTT.

Written as DNA, the CDR3 is TGTGCCAGCAGCCAAGACTCCTTCCCCTACGAGCAGTACTTC. Protein: CASSQDSFPYEQYF. The J gene is TRBJ2-7, the V gene TRBV14; D is ambiguous. Trimming took 0 bases from V and 2 from J, leaving 8 bases between them. Germline assignment: CDR1 SGHDN and CDR2 FVKESK. The CDR3 has 14 residues.

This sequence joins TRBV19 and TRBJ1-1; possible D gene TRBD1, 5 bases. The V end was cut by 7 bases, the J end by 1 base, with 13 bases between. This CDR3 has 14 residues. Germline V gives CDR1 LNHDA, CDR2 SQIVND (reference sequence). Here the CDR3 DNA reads TGTGCCAGTACCCCAGGGCCGGGGAACACTGAAGCTTTCTTT. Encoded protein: CASTPGPGNTEAFF.

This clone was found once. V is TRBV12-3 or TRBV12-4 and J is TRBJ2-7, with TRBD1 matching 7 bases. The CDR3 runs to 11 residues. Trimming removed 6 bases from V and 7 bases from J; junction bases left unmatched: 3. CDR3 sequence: CASSSRGEQYF. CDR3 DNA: TGTGCCAGCAGCAGCAGGGGGGAGCAGTACTTC.

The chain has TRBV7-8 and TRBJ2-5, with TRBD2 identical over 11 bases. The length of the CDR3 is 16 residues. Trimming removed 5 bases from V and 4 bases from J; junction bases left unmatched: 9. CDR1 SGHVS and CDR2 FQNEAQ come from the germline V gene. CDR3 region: CASSVPLAGGIETQYF. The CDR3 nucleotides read TGTGCCAGCAGCGTTCCCCTAGCGGGGGGCATAGAGACCCAGTACTTC.

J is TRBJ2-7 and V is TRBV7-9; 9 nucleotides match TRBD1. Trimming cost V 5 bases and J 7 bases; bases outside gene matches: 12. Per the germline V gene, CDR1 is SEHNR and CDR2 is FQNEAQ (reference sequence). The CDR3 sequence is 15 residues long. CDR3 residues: CASSIYRGPEGEQYF. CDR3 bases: TGTGCCAGCAGCATCTACAGGGGGCCTGAGGGGGAGCAGTACTTC.

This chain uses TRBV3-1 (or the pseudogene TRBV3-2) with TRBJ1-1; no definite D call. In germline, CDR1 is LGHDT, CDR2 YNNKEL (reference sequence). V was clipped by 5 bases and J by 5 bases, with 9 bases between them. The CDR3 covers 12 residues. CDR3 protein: CASSAGRTEAFF. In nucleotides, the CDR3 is TGTGCCAGCAGCGCCGGGAGGACTGAAGCTTTCTTT.

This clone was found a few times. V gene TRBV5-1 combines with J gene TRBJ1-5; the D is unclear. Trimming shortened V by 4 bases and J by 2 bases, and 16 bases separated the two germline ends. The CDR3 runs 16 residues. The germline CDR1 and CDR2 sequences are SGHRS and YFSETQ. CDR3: CASSPFGYAGNQPQHF. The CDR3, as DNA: TGCGCCAGCAGCCCGTTCGGGTATGCTGGCAATCAGCCCCAGCATTTT.

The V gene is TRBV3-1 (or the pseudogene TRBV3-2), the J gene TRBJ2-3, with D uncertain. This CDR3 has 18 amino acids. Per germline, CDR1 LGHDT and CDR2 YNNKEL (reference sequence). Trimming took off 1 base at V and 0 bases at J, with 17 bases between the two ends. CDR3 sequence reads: CASSQAIGYGQSTDTQYF. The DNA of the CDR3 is TGTGCCAGCAGCCAAGCCATCGGTTATGGGCAGAGCACAGATACGCAGTATTTT.

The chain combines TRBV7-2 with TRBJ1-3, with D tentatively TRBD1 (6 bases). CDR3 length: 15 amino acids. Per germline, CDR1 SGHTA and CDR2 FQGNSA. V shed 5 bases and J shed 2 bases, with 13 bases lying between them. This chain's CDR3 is CASSRDGGPGNTIYF. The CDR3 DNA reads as TGTGCCAGCAGCCGTGACGGGGGGCCTGGAAACACCATATATTTT.

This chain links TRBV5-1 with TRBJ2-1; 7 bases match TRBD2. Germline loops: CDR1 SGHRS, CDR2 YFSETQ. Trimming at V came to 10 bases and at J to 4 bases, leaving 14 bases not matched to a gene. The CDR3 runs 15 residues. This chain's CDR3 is CASTGFAGAYNEQFF. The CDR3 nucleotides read TGCGCCTCCACGGGGTTTGCGGGAGCATACAATGAGCAGTTCTTC.

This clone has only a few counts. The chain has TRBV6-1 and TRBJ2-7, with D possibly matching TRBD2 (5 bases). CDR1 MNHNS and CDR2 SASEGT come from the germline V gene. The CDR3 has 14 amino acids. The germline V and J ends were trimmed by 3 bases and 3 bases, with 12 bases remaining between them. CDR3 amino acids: CASSELIGLYEQYF. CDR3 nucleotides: TGTGCCAGCAGTGAGCTCATCGGACTCTACGAGCAGTACTTC.